A selection of T cell receptor beta chains follows, all from one sample in a study of T cells in Graves' hyperthyroidism and ophthalmopathy. TCRdb re-called the multiplex PCR reads with MiXCR, one entry per CDR3 protein. The sample has some 460,000 distinct CDR3 sequences; about a sixth are singletons. The specimen was blood. These receptors all stem from a woman aged 18-29 years with Graves' hyperthyroidism. The CDR3 runs from the conserved cysteine through the conserved F or W. Fields, in order: CDR3 protein, CDR3 DNA, clone size, V gene, D gene, J gene. A D gene is named only where the DNA matches it firmly. Size is omitted from some rows. Given values are once, few, many or a class for expanded clones.

CASGLGLPTTEAFF	TGTGCTAGTGGTTTGGGACTCCCTACAACTGAAGCTTTCTTT	many	TRBV12-5	NA	TRBJ1-1
CASSLLGLAMNEQFF	TGTGCCAGCAGTTTATTGGGACTAGCCATGAATGAGCAGTTCTTC	NA	TRBV2	TRBD2	TRBJ2-1
CASSSPRGTERPYNYGYTF	TGTGCCAGCAGCAGTCCCCGCGGGACAGAAAGGCCCTATAACTATGGCTACACCTTC	NA	TRBV3-1	TRBD1	TRBJ1-2
CSAKLSGTQSSYEQYF	TGCAGTGCTAAACTTTCAGGGACCCAGAGCTCCTACGAGCAGTACTTC	many	TRBV20-1	NA	TRBJ2-7
CASSITSGTSTDTQYF	TGTGCCAGCAGCATAACTAGCGGGACTAGCACAGATACGCAGTATTTT	few	TRBV7-6	TRBD2	TRBJ2-3
CSAGPGGETQYF	TGCAGTGCTGGTCCAGGGGGAGAGACCCAGTACTTC	many	TRBV20-1	TRBD1	TRBJ2-5
CASKERSGSYEQYF	TGTGCCAGCAAGGAAAGAAGCGGGTCCTACGAGCAGTACTTC	NA	TRBV6-1	NA	TRBJ2-7
CASSPGRTDNEQFF	TGTGCCAGCTCACCAGGGCGAACGGACAATGAGCAGTTCTTC	NA	TRBV18	NA	TRBJ2-1
CASSAAGLKETQYF	TGTGCCAGCAGTGCAGCCGGCTTGAAAGAGACCCAGTACTTC	NA	TRBV6-1	NA	TRBJ2-5
CSAPVTAGAWYEQYF	TGCAGTGCTCCCGTGACCGCGGGCGCCTGGTACGAGCAGTACTTC	few	TRBV20-1	NA	TRBJ2-7
CASRRTAVGDTEAFF	TGTGCCAGCAGAAGGACAGCCGTGGGCGACACTGAAGCTTTCTTT	few	TRBV25-1	NA	TRBJ1-1
CSVWRPLDTQYF	TGCAGCGTTTGGCGCCCGCTAGATACGCAGTATTTT	NA	TRBV29-1	NA	TRBJ2-3
CASSGTGGASGSYEQYF	TGTGCCAGCTCCGGGACAGGGGGAGCGAGCGGGAGCTACGAGCAGTACTTC	few	TRBV18	TRBD1	TRBJ2-7
CASTPSRNTGELFF	TGTGCCAGCACCCCAAGTAGGAACACCGGGGAGCTGTTTTTT	many	TRBV11-1	NA	TRBJ2-2
CASSSGDRRYEQYF	TGTGCCAGTAGTTCGGGGGACAGGAGGTACGAGCAGTACTTC	NA	TRBV19	TRBD1	TRBJ2-7
CASSLAGSGSYEQFF	TGTGCCAGCAGCTTGGCGGGTAGCGGGAGCTATGAGCAGTTCTTC	few	TRBV5-4	TRBD2	TRBJ2-1
CASSEWRLTEAFF	TGTGCCAGCAGTGAATGGCGGCTCACTGAAGCTTTCTTT	many	TRBV2	NA	TRBJ1-1
CASSYGQVSNEQFF	TGTGCCAGCAGTTACGGACAGGTCTCCAATGAGCAGTTCTTC	few	TRBV6-2/TRBV6-3	TRBD1	TRBJ2-1
CASSWTGGVNTEAFF	TGTGCCAGCAGTTGGACAGGGGGCGTCAACACTGAAGCTTTCTTT	NA	TRBV28	TRBD1	TRBJ1-1
CASSLGSAGGLDEQFF	TGTGCTAGCAGCTTAGGTTCCGCGGGGGGGCTTGATGAGCAGTTCTTC	many	TRBV7-7	TRBD2	TRBJ2-1
CASSFGVDNSPLHF	TGTGCCAGCAGTTTTGGGGTCGATAATTCACCCCTCCACTTT	NA	TRBV27	NA	TRBJ1-6
CASSFGGGYNQPQHF	TGTGCCAGCAGTTTCGGCGGGGGATACAATCAGCCCCAGCATTTT	many	TRBV27	NA	TRBJ1-5
CASSILARGALLDTEAFF	TGTGCCAGTAGTATTCTAGCACGAGGGGCGCTTTTGGACACTGAAGCTTTCTTT	NA	TRBV19	NA	TRBJ1-1
CSVRDGTTYEQYF	TGCAGCGTGAGGGACGGGACCACCTACGAGCAGTACTTC	many	TRBV29-1	NA	TRBJ2-7
CASMGEEDRGSHNEQFF	TGTGCCAGCATGGGGGAAGAAGACAGGGGGAGCCACAATGAGCAGTTCTTC	many	TRBV2	TRBD1	TRBJ2-1
CASSDSPHTQYF	TGTGCCAGCAGTGATTCCCCGCATACGCAGTATTTT	many	TRBV2	NA	TRBJ2-3
CASSLGQGSTGELFF	TGTGCCAGCAGTTTAGGACAGGGAAGCACCGGGGAGCTGTTTTTT	NA	TRBV28	TRBD1	TRBJ2-2
CASSRRQTSSYNEQFF	TGTGCCAGCAGCAGAAGACAAACTAGCTCCTACAATGAGCAGTTCTTC	many	TRBV2	NA	TRBJ2-1
CASTPGGTGGSSEQYF	TGTGCCAGCACCCCCGGGGGGACAGGGGGCTCAAGTGAGCAGTACTTC	NA	TRBV9	TRBD1	TRBJ2-7
CASSSGTSGETQYF	TGTGCCAGCAGTTCCGGGACTAGCGGGGAGACCCAGTACTTC	NA	TRBV6-9	TRBD2	TRBJ2-5
CASSLSWLAGASSYNEQFF	TGTGCCAGCAGCTTATCGTGGCTAGCGGGGGCGAGCTCCTACAATGAGCAGTTCTTC	many	TRBV7-8	TRBD2	TRBJ2-1
CASSAGTEGQKLFF	TGTGCCAGCAGCGCCGGGACCGAGGGCCAAAAACTGTTTTTT	many	TRBV12-3/TRBV12-4	NA	TRBJ1-4
CASRPLAGTYNEQFF	TGTGCCAGCAGGCCGCTAGCGGGAACCTACAATGAGCAGTTCTTC	few	TRBV6-1	TRBD2	TRBJ2-1
CASSVGPLRETQYF	TGTGCCAGCAGCGTAGGTCCGTTGCGAGAGACCCAGTACTTC	few	TRBV9	NA	TRBJ2-5
CASSLVARGGGWETQYF	TGTGCCAGCAGCTTAGTGGCCAGGGGAGGAGGTTGGGAGACCCAGTACTTC	many	TRBV11-2	NA	TRBJ2-5
CASSQGPASGGELFF	TGTGCCAGCAGCCAAGGTCCAGCCTCCGGCGGGGAGCTGTTTTTT	many	TRBV3-1	NA	TRBJ2-2